This is a list of T cell receptor beta chains from one sample in a study of cytomegalovirus exposure and HLA in healthy donors. Produced via immunoSEQ multiplex PCR; TCRdb's table is partial and in-frame only. In the table there are just under 95,000 clones, approximately 81% of which are singletons. Sequenced sample: PBMCs. The receptors derive from a girl aged 2 to 10 in good health and CMV-seropositive. Each CDR3 is given with its conserved first and last residue. Each record gives: clone size, J gene, D gene, V gene, CDR3 protein, CDR3 DNA. The D gene is left open where the match is weak. Clone size, where shown, is once, few, many, or a class for clones that have expanded.

abundance: NA
j_gene: TRBJ1-2
d_gene: TRBD1
v_gene: TRBV7-2
CDR3aa: CASSLVGTGGYGYTF
CDR3nt: TGTGCCAGCAGCTTGGTCGGGACAGGGGGCTATGGCTACACCTTC

abundance: NA
j_gene: TRBJ1-1
d_gene: NA
v_gene: TRBV7-3
CDR3aa: CASSLIWGGDTEAFF
CDR3nt: TGTGCCAGCAGCTTAATTTGGGGGGGGGACACTGAAGCTTTCTTT

abundance: NA
j_gene: TRBJ1-1
d_gene: NA
v_gene: TRBV5-6
CDR3aa: CASSRAANTEAFF
CDR3nt: TGTGCCAGCAGCCGCGCGGCTAACACTGAAGCTTTCTTT

abundance: NA
j_gene: TRBJ2-7
d_gene: TRBD2
v_gene: TRBV7-8
CDR3aa: CASSLMTSGTYEQYF
CDR3nt: TGTGCCAGCAGCTTAATGACTAGCGGCACTTACGAGCAGTACTTC

abundance: NA
j_gene: TRBJ1-5
d_gene: TRBD1
v_gene: TRBV28
CDR3aa: CASSYRGRFHQPQHF
CDR3nt: TGTGCCAGCAGTTACAGGGGGCGCTTCCACCAGCCCCAGCATTTT

abundance: NA
j_gene: TRBJ1-5
d_gene: NA
v_gene: TRBV6-6
CDR3aa: CASTDGGLSNQPQHF
CDR3nt: TGTGCCAGCACCGACGGGGGTCTTAGCAATCAGCCCCAGCATTTT

abundance: NA
j_gene: TRBJ2-7
d_gene: NA
v_gene: TRBV6-5
CDR3aa: CASSYSQGYEQYF
CDR3nt: TGTGCCAGCAGTTACTCGCAGGGGTACGAGCAGTACTTC

abundance: few
j_gene: TRBJ1-3
d_gene: TRBD1
v_gene: TRBV6-1
CDR3aa: CASRNRGLGNTIYF
CDR3nt: TGTGCCAGCAGAAACAGGGGGCTTGGAAACACCATATATTTT

abundance: NA
j_gene: TRBJ2-5
d_gene: NA
v_gene: TRBV19
CDR3aa: CASRGGGWETQYF
CDR3nt: TGTGCCAGTAGAGGGGGTGGCTGGGAGACCCAGTACTTC

abundance: NA
j_gene: TRBJ2-5
d_gene: NA
v_gene: TRBV6-1
CDR3aa: CASSEDLSGVTQYF
CDR3nt: TGTGCCAGCAGTGAAGACTTATCCGGGGTGACCCAGTACTTC

abundance: NA
j_gene: TRBJ2-3
d_gene: NA
v_gene: TRBV28
CDR3aa: CASSLEDRLSDTQYF
CDR3nt: TGTGCCAGCAGTCTGGAGGACCGGCTATCGGATACGCAGTATTTT

abundance: NA
j_gene: TRBJ1-2
d_gene: TRBD1
v_gene: TRBV5-4
CDR3aa: CASSLGPQQGARGYTF
CDR3nt: TGTGCCAGCAGCTTGGGGCCCCAACAGGGGGCGCGAGGCTACACCTTC

abundance: NA
j_gene: TRBJ2-5
d_gene: TRBD2
v_gene: TRBV30
CDR3aa: CAWSVTGGPSETQYF
CDR3nt: TGTGCCTGGAGTGTAACGGGAGGGCCCTCTGAGACCCAGTACTTC

abundance: NA
j_gene: TRBJ2-7
d_gene: NA
v_gene: TRBV30
CDR3aa: CAGQGQYF
CDR3nt: TGTGCCGGCCAGGGACAGTACTTC

abundance: once
j_gene: TRBJ2-5
d_gene: TRBD1
v_gene: TRBV10-2
CDR3aa: CASSEQGAETQYF
CDR3nt: TGCGCCAGCAGTGAGCAGGGGGCTGAGACCCAGTACTTC

abundance: NA
j_gene: TRBJ2-1
d_gene: NA
v_gene: TRBV10-1
CDR3aa: CASSVAGDEQFF
CDR3nt: TGCGCCAGCAGTGTCGCAGGGGATGAGCAGTTCTTC

abundance: NA
j_gene: TRBJ1-6
d_gene: NA
v_gene: TRBV6-1
CDR3aa: CASAREDNSPLHF
CDR3nt: TGTGCCAGCGCCAGGGAGGATAATTCACCCCTCCACTTT

abundance: once
j_gene: TRBJ1-1
d_gene: NA
v_gene: TRBV28
CDR3aa: CASSFRDTEAFF
CDR3nt: TGTGCCAGCAGTTTTCGGGACACTGAAGCTTTCTTT

abundance: NA
j_gene: TRBJ1-2
d_gene: NA
v_gene: TRBV5-1
CDR3aa: CASSLNPPEGYTF
CDR3nt: TGCGCCAGCAGCTTGAATCCACCTGAGGGCTACACCTTC

abundance: NA
j_gene: TRBJ2-5
d_gene: TRBD1
v_gene: TRBV30
CDR3aa: CAWSTGQISVETQYF
CDR3nt: TGTGCCTGGAGTACGGGACAGATCTCGGTAGAGACCCAGTACTTC

abundance: once
j_gene: TRBJ1-4
d_gene: NA
v_gene: TRBV19
CDR3aa: CASHRGATNEKLFF
CDR3nt: TGTGCCAGTCATCGGGGGGCAACTAATGAAAAACTGTTTTTT

abundance: NA
j_gene: TRBJ1-5
d_gene: TRBD1
v_gene: TRBV6-1
CDR3aa: CASSEALWQGDMHIRPQHF
CDR3nt: TGTGCCAGCAGTGAAGCGCTATGGCAGGGGGACATGCACATACGACCCCAGCATTTT

abundance: few
j_gene: TRBJ1-1
d_gene: NA
v_gene: TRBV28
CDR3aa: CASTRNTEAFF
CDR3nt: TGTGCCAGCACCAGGAACACTGAAGCTTTCTTT

abundance: NA
j_gene: TRBJ1-5
d_gene: TRBD1
v_gene: TRBV19
CDR3aa: CASSQGTGGGNQPQHF
CDR3nt: TGTGCCAGTAGTCAAGGAACAGGGGGCGGCAATCAGCCCCAGCATTTT

abundance: NA
j_gene: TRBJ2-7
d_gene: TRBD2
v_gene: TRBV7-2
CDR3aa: CASSRTGGDRGAYEQYF
CDR3nt: TGTGCCAGCAGCCGCACGGGGGGGGACCGTGGGGCCTACGAGCAGTACTTC

abundance: few
j_gene: TRBJ2-1
d_gene: NA
v_gene: TRBV6-6
CDR3aa: CASSPRRSNEQFF
CDR3nt: TGTGCCAGCAGTCCCCGTAGAAGCAATGAGCAGTTCTTC

abundance: NA
j_gene: TRBJ2-3
d_gene: TRBD2
v_gene: TRBV6-5
CDR3aa: CASSYASGKLTDTQYF
CDR3nt: TGTGCCAGCAGTTACGCTAGCGGGAAGCTCACAGATACGCAGTATTTT

abundance: NA
j_gene: TRBJ1-1
d_gene: TRBD1
v_gene: TRBV10-3
CDR3aa: CAIRTGETEAFF
CDR3nt: TGTGCCATAAGGACAGGGGAGACTGAAGCTTTCTTT

abundance: few
j_gene: TRBJ2-3
d_gene: NA
v_gene: TRBV6-1
CDR3aa: CASSSGRPTDTQYF
CDR3nt: TGTGCCAGCAGTAGCGGGCGCCCCACAGATACGCAGTATTTT

abundance: few
j_gene: TRBJ1-5
d_gene: TRBD1
v_gene: TRBV6-1
CDR3aa: CASSERDRVKREPQHF
CDR3nt: TGTGCCAGCAGTGAACGGGACAGGGTCAAGAGAGAGCCCCAGCATTTT

abundance: NA
j_gene: TRBJ2-7
d_gene: NA
v_gene: TRBV4-3
CDR3aa: CASSQDYAGYYEQYF
CDR3nt: TGCGCCAGCAGCCAAGATTACGCGGGCTACTACGAGCAGTACTTC

abundance: NA
j_gene: TRBJ1-3
d_gene: NA
v_gene: TRBV30
CDR3aa: CAWSVNTFSSGNTIYF
CDR3nt: TGTGCCTGGAGTGTAAATACGTTCAGCTCTGGAAACACCATATATTTT

abundance: NA
j_gene: TRBJ1-3
d_gene: NA
v_gene: TRBV7-2
CDR3aa: CASSLKRLLEGNTIYF
CDR3nt: TGTGCCAGCAGCTTAAAAAGACTATTAGAGGGAAACACCATATATTTT

abundance: NA
j_gene: TRBJ1-4
d_gene: NA
v_gene: TRBV18
CDR3aa: CASSPSATNEKLFF
CDR3nt: TGTGCCAGCTCACCGTCCGCAACTAATGAAAAACTGTTTTTT

abundance: NA
j_gene: TRBJ2-3
d_gene: TRBD2
v_gene: TRBV4-2
CDR3aa: CASSQVREGRSDTQYF
CDR3nt: TGTGCCAGCAGCCAAGTGCGGGAGGGCCGGTCAGATACGCAGTATTTT

abundance: NA
j_gene: TRBJ1-5
d_gene: NA
v_gene: TRBV10-3
CDR3aa: CAIIGEGRIQPQHF
CDR3nt: TGTGCCATCATAGGGGAAGGGCGTATTCAGCCCCAGCATTTT

abundance: NA
j_gene: TRBJ1-2
d_gene: TRBD1
v_gene: TRBV10-3
CDR3aa: CATTTGSYGYTF
CDR3nt: TGTGCCACCACGACAGGGTCCTATGGCTACACCTTC

abundance: once
j_gene: TRBJ2-1
d_gene: NA
v_gene: TRBV2
CDR3aa: CASGTFNEQFF
CDR3nt: TGTGCCAGCGGGACTTTCAATGAGCAGTTCTTC

abundance: few
j_gene: TRBJ2-7
d_gene: TRBD2
v_gene: TRBV5-1
CDR3aa: CASSLRTSGRGPYEQYF
CDR3nt: TGCGCCAGCAGCTTGAGGACCAGCGGGAGAGGGCCCTACGAGCAGTACTTC

abundance: NA
j_gene: TRBJ1-1
d_gene: TRBD1
v_gene: TRBV2
CDR3aa: CASSVSGGNTEAFF
CDR3nt: TGTGCCAGCAGTGTATCAGGGGGGAACACTGAAGCTTTCTTT

abundance: NA
j_gene: TRBJ1-5
d_gene: NA
v_gene: TRBV9
CDR3aa: CASSAGAGGTQHF
CDR3nt: TGTGCCAGCAGCGCGGGGGCGGGGGGAACCCAGCATTTT

abundance: NA
j_gene: TRBJ1-1
d_gene: TRBD1
v_gene: TRBV13
CDR3aa: CASSLGQGNTEAFF
CDR3nt: TGTGCCAGCAGCTTAGGACAGGGGAATACTGAAGCTTTCTTT

abundance: NA
j_gene: TRBJ1-3
d_gene: NA
v_gene: TRBV4-1
CDR3aa: CASSQEGLSGNTIYF
CDR3nt: TGCGCCAGCAGCCAAGAAGGACTCTCTGGAAACACCATATATTTT

abundance: few
j_gene: TRBJ1-1
d_gene: NA
v_gene: TRBV29-1
CDR3aa: CSVGQTNTEAFF
CDR3nt: TGCAGCGTTGGACAGACGAACACTGAAGCTTTCTTT

abundance: NA
j_gene: TRBJ1-4
d_gene: NA
v_gene: TRBV7-2
CDR3aa: CASSRGGGEKLFF
CDR3nt: TGTGCCAGCAGCCGGGGGGGAGGAGAAAAACTGTTTTTT

abundance: NA
j_gene: TRBJ2-7
d_gene: NA
v_gene: TRBV27
CDR3aa: CATSFGTGYEQYF
CDR3nt: TGTGCCACTTCATTCGGGACTGGCTACGAGCAGTACTTC

abundance: NA
j_gene: TRBJ2-2
d_gene: NA
v_gene: TRBV28
CDR3aa: CASRSQGTAGELFF
CDR3nt: TGTGCCAGCAGGAGTCAGGGGACCGCCGGGGAGCTGTTTTTT

abundance: NA
j_gene: TRBJ1-1
d_gene: NA
v_gene: TRBV28
CDR3aa: CASSLTALAFF
CDR3nt: TGTGCCAGCAGTTTAACAGCCCTCGCTTTCTTT

abundance: NA
j_gene: TRBJ2-1
d_gene: TRBD2
v_gene: TRBV27
CDR3aa: CASSATGTSGRRYDEQFF
CDR3nt: TGTGCCAGCAGTGCCACCGGGACTAGCGGGAGGCGGTATGATGAGCAGTTCTTC

abundance: NA
j_gene: TRBJ2-1
d_gene: TRBD2
v_gene: TRBV9
CDR3aa: CASSVGGSRNEQFF
CDR3nt: TGTGCCAGCAGCGTAGGCGGGAGTCGTAATGAGCAGTTCTTC

abundance: NA
j_gene: TRBJ2-2
d_gene: TRBD2
v_gene: TRBV5-1
CDR3aa: CASSLGTSGNTGELFF
CDR3nt: TGCGCCAGCAGCTTGGGGACTAGCGGGAACACCGGGGAGCTGTTTTTT

abundance: NA
j_gene: TRBJ1-5
d_gene: NA
v_gene: TRBV28
CDR3aa: CASSLLISTSDQPQHF
CDR3nt: TGTGCCAGCAGTTTATTGATTTCCACCAGCGATCAGCCCCAGCATTTT

abundance: NA
j_gene: TRBJ2-3
d_gene: TRBD2
v_gene: TRBV9
CDR3aa: CASSVGNSGRTDTQYF
CDR3nt: TGTGCCAGCAGCGTAGGCAATAGCGGGAGAACAGATACGCAGTATTTT